The rows below give T cell receptor beta chains drawn from one sample of a study of shared clonotypes between healthy human individuals. Measured with immunoSEQ multiplex PCR; TCRdb has only the in-frame clones, and not every one. The repertoire holds millions of clones, with 85% to 95% as singletons. The material sequenced was naive CD4+ T cells sorted from blood. Every receptor here comes from a man aged 18 to 30 in good health. Each CDR3 is given with its conserved first and last residue. The D gene is left open where the match is weak. Clone size appears in some rows only: once, few, many, or a class for an expanded clone.

clone_size d_call j_call v_call cdr3_aa cdr3_nt
. . TRBJ1-3 TRBV30 CAWTLGPGNTIYF TGTGCCTGGACCTTGGGACCGGGAAACACCATATATTTT
. TRBD2 TRBJ2-3 TRBV7-9 CASSAGTSGSDTQYF TGTGCCAGCAGCGCCGGGACTAGCGGCTCAGATACGCAGTATTTT
. TRBD1 TRBJ2-5 TRBV5-6 CASSSPGGGGETQYF TGTGCCAGCAGCTCCCCAGGGGGCGGCGGGGAGACCCAGTACTTC
. . TRBJ1-2 TRBV7-8 CASSSGDWTHYGYTF TGTGCCAGCAGCTCTGGGGACTGGACACACTATGGCTACACCTTC
. . TRBJ2-2 TRBV5-1 CASSLFRENTGELFF TGCGCCAGCAGCTTGTTCAGGGAGAACACCGGGGAGCTGTTTTTT
. . TRBJ2-5 TRBV27 CASSPNQETQYF TGTGCCAGCAGTCCAAACCAAGAGACCCAGTACTTC
. . TRBJ2-5 TRBV29-1 CSVETRRQETQYF TGCAGCGTTGAAACCCGTCGGCAAGAGACCCAGTACTTC
. TRBD1 TRBJ1-6 TRBV10-2 CASSEAGQGYNSPLHF TGCGCCAGCAGTGAGGCAGGACAGGGCTATAATTCACCCCTCCACTTT
. TRBD1 TRBJ1-2 TRBV25-1 CASRPGQGSYTF TGTGCCAGCAGACCCGGACAGGGGAGCTACACCTTC
. . TRBJ2-7 TRBV5-5 CASSLAEGHYYEQYF TGTGCCAGCAGCTTGGCCGAGGGACACTACTACGAGCAGTACTTC
. . TRBJ1-6 TRBV21-1 CASSNRKGYNSPLHF TGTGCCAGCAGCAATAGAAAGGGTTATAATTCACCCCTCCACTTT
. TRBD2 TRBJ2-1 TRBV7-2 CASSVETSGYNEQFF TGTGCCAGCAGCGTGGAAACTAGCGGGTACAATGAGCAGTTCTTC
. . TRBJ2-7 TRBV11-2 CASSLAPYSSYEQYF TGTGCCAGCAGCTTAGCACCGTATAGCTCCTACGAGCAGTACTTC
. TRBD1 TRBJ1-6 TRBV10-3 CAISDDRVSPLHF TGTGCCATCAGTGATGACAGGGTTTCACCCCTCCACTTT
. . TRBJ2-7 TRBV25-1 CASSEPAQGYEQYF TGTGCCAGCAGTGAACCGGCACAGGGCTACGAGCAGTACTTC
once . TRBJ2-2 TRBV28 CASSVDRVTGELFF TGTGCCAGCAGTGTCGATAGGGTCACCGGGGAGCTGTTTTTT
once . TRBJ1-3 TRBV6-6 CASINPGGLGNTIYF TGTGCCAGCATCAACCCCGGGGGGCTCGGAAACACCATATATTTT
once TRBD1 TRBJ2-7 TRBV30 CAWSVRGQGSISYEQYF TGTGCCTGGAGTGTACGAGGACAGGGGTCCATCTCCTACGAGCAGTACTTC
few . TRBJ1-1 TRBV30 CAWNEKNTEAFF TGTGCCTGGAACGAGAAGAACACTGAAGCTTTCTTT
. TRBD2 TRBJ2-7 TRBV5-7 CASSPGLAGNYEQYF TGTGCCAGCAGCCCGGGACTAGCGGGGAACTACGAGCAGTACTTC
. . TRBJ2-3 TRBV28 CASSLAGAGTDTQYF TGTGCCAGCAGTTTAGCCGGGGCTGGCACAGATACGCAGTATTTT
. TRBD2 TRBJ2-7 TRBV7-2 CASSPGLAFGEQYF TGTGCCAGCAGCCCGGGACTAGCGTTCGGCGAGCAGTACTTC
. TRBD2 TRBJ2-7 TRBV6-5 CASHTPGAGGPKQYF TGTGCCAGCCATACGCCGGGAGCGGGAGGGCCTAAGCAGTACTTC
. . TRBJ2-1 TRBV6-6 CASSYETDYNEQFF TGTGCCAGCAGTTACGAGACGGACTACAATGAGCAGTTCTTC
. . TRBJ1-2 TRBV5-1 CASSLKSGISSNGYTF TGCGCCAGCAGCTTGAAGTCGGGTATTTCTTCTAACGGCTACACCTTC
. . TRBJ2-5 TRBV11-1 CASSLPSLGETQYF TGTGCCAGCAGCTTACCTAGTCTTGGGGAGACCCAGTACTTC
. TRBD1 TRBJ1-5 TRBV2 CASCRDRGYQPQHF TGTGCCAGCTGTCGGGACAGGGGGTATCAGCCCCAGCATTTT
. TRBD2 TRBJ2-5 TRBV29-1 CSVAGGAQETQYF TGCAGCGTTGCCGGGGGGGCCCAAGAGACCCAGTACTTC
. TRBD1 TRBJ2-7 TRBV2 CASSVGTDSYEQYF TGTGCCAGCAGTGTCGGGACAGACTCCTACGAGCAGTACTTC
. . TRBJ1-2 TRBV10-3 CAGAPGPNYGYTF TGTGCCGGCGCACCGGGACCTAACTATGGCTACACCTTC
. TRBD1 TRBJ2-7 TRBV4-1 CASSLVGTAVYEQYF TGCGCCAGCAGCCTGGTCGGGACAGCCGTCTACGAGCAGTACTTC
. TRBD1 TRBJ1-1 TRBV29-1 CSVAGQGNTEAFF TGCAGCGTTGCGGGACAGGGGAACACTGAAGCTTTCTTT
. . TRBJ1-2 TRBV5-1 CASSSQQGTDGYTF TGCGCCAGCAGCTCGCAACAGGGTACAGATGGCTACACCTTC
. . TRBJ2-5 TRBV19 CASSARVLLAETQYF TGTGCCAGTAGTGCCAGGGTACTCCTCGCAGAGACCCAGTACTTC
. TRBD1 TRBJ2-7 TRBV4-1 CASSPLDRVNWGEQYF TGCGCCAGCAGCCCACTTGACAGGGTGAATTGGGGCGAGCAGTACTTC
. . TRBJ1-1 TRBV30 CAWRPLSAVGSTTEAFF TGTGCCTGGAGGCCCCTGTCGGCAGTCGGTTCTACCACTGAAGCTTTCTTT
. TRBD2 TRBJ2-2 TRBV7-9 CASKYSSGGNTGELFF TGTGCCAGCAAATACTCTAGCGGGGGGAACACCGGGGAGCTGTTTTTT
. . TRBJ1-3 TRBV4-1 CASSQDRVPGNTIYF TGCGCCAGCAGCCAAGACAGGGTGCCTGGAAACACCATATATTTT
once TRBD1 TRBJ1-3 TRBV4-3 CASSPDRGPQNTIYF TGCGCCAGCAGCCCAGACAGGGGGCCTCAGAACACCATATATTTT
. . TRBJ2-3 TRBV18 CASSIRTSSTDTQYF TGTGCCAGCTCAATTCGGACATCTAGCACAGATACGCAGTATTTT
. . TRBJ1-1 TRBV6-5 CASRPPAGVTEAFF TGTGCCAGCAGGCCTCCCGCGGGGGTCACTGAAGCTTTCTTT
. TRBD1 TRBJ1-1 TRBV5-8 CASRLGQTGAEAFF TGTGCCAGCAGATTGGGACAGACCGGCGCTGAAGCTTTCTTT
. . TRBJ1-4 TRBV2 CASSQGFEKLFF TGTGCCAGCAGCCAAGGGTTTGAAAAACTGTTTTTT
. . TRBJ2-7 TRBV7-9 CASSLALQAIYEQYF TGTGCCAGCAGCTTAGCGCTCCAGGCAATCTACGAGCAGTACTTC
. . TRBJ2-5 TRBV18 CASSRDSKETQYF TGTGCCAGCTCACGTGACAGCAAAGAGACCCAGTACTTC
. TRBD2 TRBJ2-5 TRBV5-1 CASSLGGLAGFGETQYF TGCGCCAGCAGCTTGGGGGGACTAGCAGGGTTTGGAGAGACCCAGTACTTC
. . TRBJ1-1 TRBV20-1 CRADENTEAFF TGCAGAGCTGACGAGAACACTGAAGCTTTCTTT